These T cell receptor beta chains were read from a single sample in a study of T-cell reconstitution after alpha-beta-depleted transplantation in children. MiXCR, applied by TCRdb to the PCR reads, yields one record per CDR3 protein. The sample contains a few hundred thousand distinct CDR3 sequences, roughly 11% of which appear only once. Sequenced material: PBMCs from the stem cell graft donor, taken from the stem cell graft. Receptors originate from a human donor who donated a stem cell graft to a child with acute myeloid leukemia. Both conserved end residues are part of each CDR3. The D gene is left open where the match is weak. Clone sizes are given selectively: once, few, many, or a class where the clone is expanded.

V	D	size	J	DNA	CDR3
TRBV5-5	NA	many	TRBJ1-1	TGTGCCAGCAGCTTGGGTCTATACACTGAAGCTTTCTTT	CASSLGLYTEAFF
TRBV12-3/TRBV12-4	NA	NA	TRBJ2-3	TGTGCCAGCAGATCTATACAGGAGTGGGATACGCAGTATTTT	CASRSIQEWDTQYF
TRBV27	NA	few	TRBJ1-5	TGTGCCAGCAGTTCCTTGGAGGGGGGCAATCAGCCCCAGCATTTT	CASSSLEGGNQPQHF
TRBV20-1	TRBD1	NA	TRBJ2-5	TGCAGTGCGGTAGGGACAGTCCAAGAGACCCAGTACTTC	CSAVGTVQETQYF
TRBV5-1	NA	few	TRBJ1-2	TGCGCCAGCAGCTTTAATGGGGAACTAGACGCGGTCTATGGCTACACCTTC	CASSFNGELDAVYGYTF
TRBV5-4	TRBD2	NA	TRBJ2-1	TGTGCCAGCAGCTTGGGGCGGCGGACTAGCGGGATCGTTTACAATGAGCAGTTCTTC	CASSLGRRTSGIVYNEQFF
TRBV29-1	TRBD1	NA	TRBJ1-1	TGCAGCGTTGCGAGTAGGGGGCAGGGGAACACTGAAGCTTTCTTT	CSVASRGQGNTEAFF
TRBV5-1	NA	NA	TRBJ2-2	TGCGCCAGCAGCTTTGAACAGCCGTTCAGGGAGCTGTTTTTT	CASSFEQPFRELFF
TRBV6-1	TRBD2	NA	TRBJ2-1	TGTGCCAGCAACTCGGGACTAGCGGGGGAAAATGAGCAGTTCTTC	CASNSGLAGENEQFF
TRBV30	NA	few	TRBJ2-1	TGTGCCTGGAGGGGGCTTTACTACAATGAGCAGTTCTTC	CAWRGLYYNEQFF
TRBV11-2	NA	NA	TRBJ1-1	TGTGCCAGCAGCATGGGGGACCTAGCGAACACTGAAGCTTTCTTT	CASSMGDLANTEAFF
TRBV7-2	NA	NA	TRBJ2-7	TGTGCCAGCAGCACCGACCCAGGAGATTACGAGCAGTACTTC	CASSTDPGDYEQYF
TRBV20-1	TRBD1	few	TRBJ1-5	TGCAGTGCTAGGGGGACAGGGAGCAATCAGCCCCAGCATTTT	CSARGTGSNQPQHF
TRBV9	NA	NA	TRBJ2-7	TGTGCCAGCAGCGTAGCCGGGACCGCGCGGACCTCCTCCTACGAGCAGTACTTC	CASSVAGTARTSSYEQYF